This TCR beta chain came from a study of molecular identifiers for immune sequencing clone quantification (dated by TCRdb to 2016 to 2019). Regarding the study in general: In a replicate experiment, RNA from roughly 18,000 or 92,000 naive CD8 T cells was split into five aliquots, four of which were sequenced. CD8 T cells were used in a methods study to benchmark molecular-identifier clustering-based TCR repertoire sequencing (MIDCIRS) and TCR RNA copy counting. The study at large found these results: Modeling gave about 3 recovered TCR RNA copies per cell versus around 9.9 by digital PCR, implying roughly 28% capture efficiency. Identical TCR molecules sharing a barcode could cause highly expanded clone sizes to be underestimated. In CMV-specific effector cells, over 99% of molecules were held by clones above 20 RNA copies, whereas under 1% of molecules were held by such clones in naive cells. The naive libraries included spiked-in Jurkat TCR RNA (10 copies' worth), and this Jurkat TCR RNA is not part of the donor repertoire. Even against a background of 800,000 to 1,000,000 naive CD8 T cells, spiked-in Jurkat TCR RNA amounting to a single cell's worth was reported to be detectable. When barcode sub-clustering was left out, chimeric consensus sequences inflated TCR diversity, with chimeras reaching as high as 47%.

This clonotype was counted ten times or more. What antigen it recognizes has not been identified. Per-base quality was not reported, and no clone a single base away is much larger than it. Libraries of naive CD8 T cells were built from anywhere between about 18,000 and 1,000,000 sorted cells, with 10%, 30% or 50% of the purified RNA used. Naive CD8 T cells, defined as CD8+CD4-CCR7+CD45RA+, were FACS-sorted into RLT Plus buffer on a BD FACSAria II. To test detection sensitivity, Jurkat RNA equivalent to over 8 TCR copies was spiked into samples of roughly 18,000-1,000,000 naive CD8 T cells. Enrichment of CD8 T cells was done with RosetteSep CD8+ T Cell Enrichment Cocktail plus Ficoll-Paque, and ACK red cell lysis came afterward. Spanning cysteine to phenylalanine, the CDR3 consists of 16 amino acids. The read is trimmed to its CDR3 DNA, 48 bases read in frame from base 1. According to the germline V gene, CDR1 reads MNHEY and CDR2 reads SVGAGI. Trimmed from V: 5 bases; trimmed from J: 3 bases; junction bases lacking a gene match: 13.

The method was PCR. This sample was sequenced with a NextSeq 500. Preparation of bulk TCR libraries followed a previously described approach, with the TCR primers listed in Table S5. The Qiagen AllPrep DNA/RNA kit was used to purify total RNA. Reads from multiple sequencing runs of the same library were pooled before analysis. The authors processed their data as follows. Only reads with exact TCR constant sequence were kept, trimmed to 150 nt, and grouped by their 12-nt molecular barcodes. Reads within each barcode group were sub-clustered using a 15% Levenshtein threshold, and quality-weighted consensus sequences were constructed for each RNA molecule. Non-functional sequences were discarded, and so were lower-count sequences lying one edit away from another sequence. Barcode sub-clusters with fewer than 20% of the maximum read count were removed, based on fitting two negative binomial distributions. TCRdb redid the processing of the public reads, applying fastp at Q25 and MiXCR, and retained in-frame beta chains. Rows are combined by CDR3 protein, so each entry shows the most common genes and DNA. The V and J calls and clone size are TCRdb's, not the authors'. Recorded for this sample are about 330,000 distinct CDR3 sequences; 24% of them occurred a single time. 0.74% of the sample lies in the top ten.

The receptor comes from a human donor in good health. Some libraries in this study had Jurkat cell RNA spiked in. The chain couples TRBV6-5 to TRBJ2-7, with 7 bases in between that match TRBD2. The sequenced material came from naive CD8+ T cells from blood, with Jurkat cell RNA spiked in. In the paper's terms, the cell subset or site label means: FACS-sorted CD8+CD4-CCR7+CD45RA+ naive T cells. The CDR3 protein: CASSPGLRGVNYEQYF. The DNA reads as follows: TGTGCCAGCAGTCCCGGACTCCGGGGGGTAAACTACGAGCAGTACTTC.